The present T cell receptor (beta chain) was sequenced within a study of T cells after yellow fever vaccination. The CDR3 is made up of 14 amino acids. Germline V gives CDR1 SGDLS, CDR2 YYNGEE. Between the trimmed V and J ends, which lost 4 bases and 5 bases, there was a span of 14 bases. In TCRdb, the 5' RACE reads were re-called with MiXCR into one record per CDR3 protein. The repertoire consists of 550,000 or so distinct CDR3 sequences, with 15% to 20% occurring once and the leading ten covering roughly an eighth. Sequenced material: PBMCs, taken 15 days after the yellow fever booster vaccination. The clonotype originates from a man younger than 45 who received the YFV17D yellow fever vaccine. V gene TRBV9 combines with J gene TRBJ2-3; D remains unclear. The CDR3 here is CASSPRLSGDTQYF. The CDR3 region has the DNA TGTGCCAGCAGCCCCCGCCTTTCAGGAGATACGCAGTATTTT.